The 13 T cell receptor beta chains presented below share a single source sample, sequenced in a study of siplizumab effects on memory and regulatory T cells. Sequenced by immunoSEQ multiplex PCR; TCRdb stores in-frame clones only, minus some. The table lists roughly 60,000 clones, more than 80% of them singletons. Sequencing input: CD8+ T cells sorted from blood. The receptor set was obtained from a human donor in good health.

The chain has TRBV5-1 and TRBJ2-4; D remains unclear. Trimming shortened V by 4 bases and J by 5 bases, and 16 bases separated the two germline ends. CDR3 size: 15 residues. CDR1 is SGHRS and CDR2 is YFSETQ in the germline V gene. The chain's CDR3 is CASSRGLLGENIQYF. As DNA, the CDR3 is TGCGCCAGCAGCCGAGGCCTGCTCGGCGAAAACATTCAGTACTTC.

The gene calls are TRBV5-1 and TRBJ2-5; D tentatively fits TRBD1 or TRBD2 (5 bases each). The length of the CDR3 is 15 residues. V gave up 0 bases and J gave up 2 bases, with 11 bases separating them. Germline values: CDR1 SGHRS, CDR2 YFSETQ. The CDR3 DNA follows: TGCGCCAGCAGCTTGGGCGTTGGGGGTCAAGAGACCCAGTACTTC. Translation: CASSLGVGGQETQYF.

The chain combines TRBV15 with TRBJ2-1; 7 bases align to TRBD1. With V trimmed by 3 bases and J by 1 base, 6 bases remained unmatched. The CDR3 runs to 16 residues. Germline V gene data show CDR1 as LNHNV and CDR2 as YYDKDF (reference sequence). In DNA form, the CDR3 reads TGTGCCACCAGCAGTACGACAGGGTCATCCTACAATGAGCAGTTCTTC. Translated, it gives CATSSTTGSSYNEQFF. Full variable domain (rest looked up from reference TRBV15 and TRBJ2-1): DAMVIQNPRYQVTQFGKPVTLSCSQTLNHNVMYWYQQKSSQAPKLLFHYYDKDFNNEADTPDNFQSRRPNTSFCFLDIRSPGLGDTAMYLCATSSTTGSSYNEQFFGPGTRLTVL.

The chain is built from TRBV28 and TRBJ1-4; 9 bases are a match to TRBD1. The CDR3 runs to 14 residues. Germline lookup yields CDR1 MDHEN and CDR2 SYDVKM. V trimming: 7 bases; J trimming: 8 bases; junction bases outside the gene matches: 8. For the CDR3, the DNA is TGTGCCAGCACCCCGACAGGGGGAAACGAAAAACTGTTTTTT. Translating gives CASTPTGGNEKLFF.

V and J are TRBV2 and TRBJ1-5; D possibly corresponds to TRBD1 (5 bases). Trimming left V 6 bases short and J 5 bases short, with 17 bases between. Germline V gene lookup returns CDR1 SNHLY and CDR2 FYNNEI. This CDR3 region has 15 residues. The CDR3 DNA reads TGTGCCAGCAGGGCGGGGACGGGCACCTATCAGCCCCAGCATTTT. Translated: CASRAGTGTYQPQHF.

V usage is TRBV9 and J usage is TRBJ2-6, with a tentative D call TRBD1 (6 bases). The CDR3 length is 16 residues. Germline assignment: CDR1 SGDLS and CDR2 YYNGEE. Trimming cost V 4 bases and J 4 bases, with 15 bases left between them. The CDR3 spells CASSRLTGLGANVLTF. The CDR3 DNA reads TGTGCCAGCAGCCGTTTAACAGGGTTGGGGGCCAACGTCCTGACTTTC.

The J gene is TRBJ1-4, the V gene TRBV15, with no clear D. Germline V gene lookup returns CDR1 LNHNV and CDR2 YYDKDF (reference sequence). The CDR3 extends over 14 amino acids. Trimming left V 2 bases short and J 8 bases short, with 12 bases between. CDR3 sequence reads: CATSRSPLGEKLFF. CDR3 nucleotides: TGTGCCACCAGCAGATCCCCACTGGGAGAAAAACTGTTTTTT.

The CDR3 bases are TGTGCCAGCAGCTTAGTACTGGGCCCAGATACGCAGTATTTT. It yields the protein CASSLVLGPDTQYF. The rearrangement uses TRBV7-3 and TRBJ2-3; D remains ambiguous. Germline V gene lookup returns CDR1 SGHTA and CDR2 FQGTGA. The V end was cut by 2 bases, the J end by 4 bases, with 10 bases between. CDR3 length: 14 amino acids.

A single count supports this clone. The genes are TRBV5-8 and TRBJ1-1; 8 bases are a match to TRBD1. Germline V CDR1 and CDR2: SGHTS, YDEGEE. The J segment lost 7 bases and the V segment lost 3 bases, leaving 5 bases of the junction unmatched. This CDR3 has 13 amino acids. This chain's CDR3 is CASSWTDRDEAFF. CDR3 DNA: TGTGCCAGCAGCTGGACGGACAGGGATGAAGCTTTCTTT.

The CDR3 sequence is CASSITGAQGTEAFF. The CDR3 DNA sequence: TGTGCCAGTAGTATTACAGGGGCACAGGGGACTGAAGCTTTCTTT. V is TRBV19 and J is TRBJ1-1; 7 positions match TRBD1. From germline, CDR1 is LNHDA and CDR2 SQIVND (reference sequence). This CDR3 region has 15 residues. V shed 3 bases, J shed 5 bases, and the junction held 9 bases outside the gene matches.

This chain connects TRBV6-1 to TRBJ2-1; 9 positions match TRBD2. CDR1 and CDR2 (germline): MNHNS, SASEGT. V shed 11 bases and J 5 bases; nucleotides not matched to a gene: 10. The CDR3 runs to 14 residues. The CDR3 reads CAGRHAGGHNEQFF. The DNA of the CDR3 is TGTGCCGGACGCCATGCGGGAGGGCACAATGAGCAGTTCTTC.

The chain combines TRBV7-6 with TRBJ2-5, with a weak D call TRBD1 (6 bases). The CDR3 consists of 14 residues. V was cut by 0 bases and J by 5 bases, with 10 bases left in between. Germline V gene lookup returns CDR1 SGHVS and CDR2 FNYEAQ. The CDR3 sequence: CASSLAGAGETQYF. CDR3 bases: TGTGCCAGCAGCTTAGCGGGGGCAGGGGAGACCCAGTACTTC.

The J gene is TRBJ1-2, the V gene TRBV4-3; the D gene is possibly TRBD1 (6 bases). The germline CDR1 and CDR2 sequences are LGHNA and YSLEER. V was pared by 1 base and J by 4 bases, with 13 bases between. The CDR3 loop spans 15 amino acids. CDR3 region: CASSQGQGSGYGYTF. In DNA form, the CDR3 reads TGCGCCAGCAGCCAAGGGCAGGGGTCGGGCTATGGCTACACCTTC.